Within the sample, the clone carrying this TCR beta chain is medium-sized (0.01 to 0.1%). The sample is drawn from a study of liver allograft versus peripheral blood T cells. The wider study: T cell receptor repertoires in transplanted livers were compared with those in recipients' peripheral blood.

TCRdb processed the reads anew with MiXCR; each CDR3 protein has one entry. The sample records 4,000 or so distinct CDR3 sequences, 13% to 15% being singletons. V shed 7 bases and J shed 0 bases, with 10 bases lying between them. The CDR3 runs 14 residues. Germline CDR1 is LNHDA and CDR2 is SQIVND (reference sequence). The origin of this receptor is a human patient who had a liver transplant. Part of the T cell pool may stem from the graft donor. The chain is built from TRBV19 and TRBJ1-3, with a possible D match to TRBD1 (6 bases). The CDR3 nucleotides are TGTGCCAGTACCCACAGGGCCTCTGGAAACACCATATATTTT. Its protein is CASTHRASGNTIYF.